Listed here is a single T cell receptor (beta chain). The data stem from a study of T cell responses to AZD1222 COVID-19 vaccine. The CDR3 extends over 14 amino acids. With 7 bases removed from V and 7 bases from J, the gap between germline ends came to 17 bases. CDR1 ENHRY and CDR2 SYGVKD come from the germline V gene. Method: immunoSEQ multiplex PCR; TCRdb's copy keeps in-frame clones and lacks some. This sample has 45,000 or so clones, with 85% to 90% found just once. This specimen was peripheral blood, taken 28 days after the second AZD1222 dose. This TCR was sampled from an adult who received the AZD1222 COVID-19 vaccine. The chain is built from TRBV10-3 and TRBJ2-1; D possibly corresponds to TRBD2 (5 bases). CDR3 coding DNA: TGTGCCATCAAAAGCGGCCTGTTCCAGAATGAGCAGTTCTTC. Its protein product is CAIKSGLFQNEQFF.